Listed below are T cell receptor beta chains from one sample, sequenced in a study of PD-1 blockade in classical Hodgkin lymphoma. The assay was immunoSEQ multiplex PCR, and TCRdb's table has in-frame clones only and misses some. The sample holds approximately 9,000 clones, around 75% seen once. The sequencing here drew on CD4+ T cells from blood, taken before the fourth cycle of nivolumab. These receptor sequences come from a human donor with classical Hodgkin lymphoma. CDR3s include the opening cysteine and the closing phenylalanine or tryptophan. D genes are given only for firm matches. Size is omitted from some rows. Given values are once, few, many or a class for expanded clones.

size	V	D	J	CDR3	DNA
-	TRBV6-5	-	TRBJ1-6	CASRDPGRSPLHF	TGTGCCAGCAGAGACCCCGGGAGGTCACCCCTCCACTTT
-	TRBV14	-	TRBJ2-7	CASSQAPGEQYF	TGTGCCAGCAGCCAAGCACCGGGCGAGCAGTACTTC
-	TRBV2	-	TRBJ2-1	CASRGDAPSEQFF	TGTGCCAGCAGGGGGGACGCCCCGAGTGAGCAGTTCTTC
-	TRBV29-1	-	TRBJ1-1	CSVEGQVGGTEAFF	TGCAGCGTTGAAGGCCAGGTCGGGGGCACTGAAGCTTTCTTT
medium-sized	TRBV28	-	TRBJ1-3	CASRRFGSGNTIYF	TGTGCCAGCAGAAGATTTGGGTCTGGAAACACCATATATTTT
-	TRBV19	TRBD1	TRBJ1-5	CASSFTGGGNQPQHF	TGTGCCAGTAGTTTCACAGGGGGCGGCAATCAGCCCCAGCATTTT
-	TRBV11-3	TRBD1	TRBJ2-7	CASSGAGTGRNYEQYF	TGTGCCAGCAGCGGGGCTGGGACAGGGCGTAACTACGAGCAGTACTTC
-	TRBV5-5	-	TRBJ1-2	CASSPIWDQAVYGYTF	TGTGCCAGCAGCCCTATATGGGACCAGGCGGTCTATGGCTACACCTTC
-	TRBV29-1	-	TRBJ1-2	CSVDSTDDRYTF	TGCAGCGTTGATTCAACTGATGACCGCTACACCTTC
-	TRBV5-8	-	TRBJ1-3	CASSLDVSSGNTIYF	TGTGCCAGCAGCCTGGACGTGAGCTCTGGAAACACCATATATTTT
-	TRBV19	TRBD1	TRBJ1-5	CASNPGQGVQPQHF	TGTGCCAGTAACCCGGGACAGGGAGTTCAGCCCCAGCATTTT
-	TRBV5-6	-	TRBJ1-6	CASAQGVNSPLHF	TGTGCCAGCGCCCAGGGCGTTAATTCACCCCTCCACTTT
-	TRBV4-2	TRBD1	TRBJ1-2	CASSQASTGHYGYTF	TGTGCCAGCAGCCAAGCCTCGACAGGGCACTATGGCTACACCTTC
-	TRBV7-2	-	TRBJ1-1	CASSLEENTEAFF	TGTGCCAGCAGCTTAGAGGAGAACACTGAAGCTTTCTTT
-	TRBV7-2	-	TRBJ2-3	CASSFPPEGARTDTQYF	TGTGCCAGCAGCTTCCCCCCCGAAGGGGCAAGGACAGATACGCAGTATTTT
-	TRBV14	-	TRBJ2-2	CASSQDLISGELFF	TGTGCCAGCAGCCAAGATTTAATCTCCGGGGAGCTGTTTTTT
-	TRBV10-3	TRBD1	TRBJ1-6	CAIRDRADSPLHF	TGTGCCATCAGGGACAGGGCGGATTCACCCCTCCACTTT
-	TRBV7-2	-	TRBJ2-3	CASSFKATDTQYF	TGTGCCAGCAGCTTTAAGGCCACAGATACGCAGTATTTT
-	TRBV28	-	TRBJ2-5	CASSKKVPPETQYF	TGTGCCAGCAGTAAGAAAGTACCCCCAGAGACCCAGTACTTC
few	TRBV27	TRBD1	TRBJ2-7	CASRRPGTGGHEQYF	TGTGCCAGCAGAAGACCCGGGACAGGGGGTCACGAGCAGTACTTC
-	TRBV5-1	TRBD2	TRBJ2-2	CASSLGGSGELFF	TGCGCCAGCAGCCTGGGGGGGTCCGGGGAGCTGTTTTTT
-	TRBV19	-	TRBJ1-1	CASSFDRGPTEAFF	TGTGCCAGTAGTTTCGACCGGGGCCCCACTGAAGCTTTCTTT
-	TRBV5-4	TRBD1	TRBJ1-4	CASSPDRGPLTNEKLFF	TGTGCCAGCAGCCCCGACAGGGGGCCATTGACTAATGAAAAACTGTTTTTT
few	TRBV7-2	TRBD1	TRBJ1-2	CASSQDRGRTNYGYTF	TGTGCCAGCAGCCAGGACAGGGGGCGAACTAACTATGGCTACACCTTC
-	TRBV29-1	TRBD1	TRBJ2-1	CSATGTDNNEQFF	TGCAGCGCAACCGGGACAGACAACAATGAGCAGTTCTTC
few	TRBV6-1	-	TRBJ1-2	CASSEFALITYGYTF	TGTGCCAGCAGTGAATTTGCCCTAATAACCTATGGCTACACCTTC
-	TRBV28	-	TRBJ2-5	CASSSPGETQYF	TGTGCCAGCAGCTCCCCGGGGGAGACCCAGTACTTC
few	TRBV2	-	TRBJ1-2	CASSEDAGRGYTF	TGTGCCAGCAGTGAAGATGCGGGGAGGGGCTACACCTTC
-	TRBV19	-	TRBJ1-1	CASSIPRTANTEAFF	TGTGCCAGTAGTATCCCCAGGACAGCGAACACTGAAGCTTTCTTT
-	TRBV7-6	TRBD2	TRBJ2-5	CASSTLAGGETQYF	TGTGCCAGCAGCACTCTAGCGGGGGGGGAGACCCAGTACTTC
-	TRBV14	-	TRBJ1-1	CASSQPGMNTEAFF	TGTGCCAGCAGCCAGCCAGGTATGAACACTGAAGCTTTCTTT
-	TRBV9	TRBD2	TRBJ2-4	CASSDKTSEGNIQYF	TGTGCCAGCAGCGACAAGACTAGCGAGGGAAACATTCAGTACTTC
-	TRBV6-1	TRBD2	TRBJ2-3	CASSEPGLAGFNTDTQYF	TGTGCCAGCAGTGAACCGGGACTAGCGGGGTTCAACACAGATACGCAGTATTTT
few	TRBV6-5	TRBD2	TRBJ2-7	CASSRTSGASYEQYF	TGTGCCAGCAGCAGGACTAGCGGGGCTTCCTACGAGCAGTACTTC
-	TRBV29-1	-	TRBJ2-7	CSAIPSLLSYEQYF	TGCAGCGCCATCCCCAGCCTACTCTCCTACGAGCAGTACTTC
-	TRBV28	-	TRBJ1-4	CASSSGAYEKLFF	TGTGCCAGCAGTTCCGGAGCTTATGAAAAACTGTTTTTT
-	TRBV28	TRBD1	TRBJ1-1	CASRYDRASGAFF	TGTGCCAGCAGATACGACAGGGCGTCGGGGGCTTTCTTT
-	TRBV11-3	-	TRBJ1-2	CASSPGPLFNYGYTF	TGTGCCAGCAGCCCAGGGCCCTTATTTAACTATGGCTACACCTTC
-	TRBV28	TRBD1	TRBJ1-6	CASTFDGDRPNSPLHF	TGTGCCAGCACCTTCGACGGGGACAGGCCTAATTCACCCCTCCACTTT
-	TRBV28	-	TRBJ1-4	CASSFRATNEKLFF	TGTGCCAGCAGTTTCAGGGCAACTAATGAAAAACTGTTTTTT
-	TRBV7-3	TRBD1	TRBJ2-5	CASSPRAGGPSETQYF	TGTGCCAGCAGCCCCCGGGCAGGGGGCCCTAGCGAGACCCAGTACTTC
-	TRBV6-5	-	TRBJ2-5	CASSYSWGETQYF	TGTGCCAGCAGTTACTCATGGGGGGAGACCCAGTACTTC
-	TRBV5-4	TRBD2	TRBJ2-5	CASSLWLAGGTEDQYF	TGTGCCAGCAGCTTGTGGTTGGCGGGGGGGACCGAAGACCAGTACTTC
-	TRBV27	TRBD2	TRBJ2-1	CASSLRGGHNEQFF	TGTGCCAGCAGTTTGCGGGGGGGTCACAATGAGCAGTTCTTC
-	TRBV6-1	-	TRBJ1-5	CASSDLWEQPQHF	TGTGCCAGCAGTGATCTGTGGGAACAGCCCCAGCATTTT
few	TRBV2	-	TRBJ1-5	CASSAQGYNQPQHF	TGTGCCAGCAGTGCACAGGGCTACAATCAGCCCCAGCATTTT